This T cell receptor beta chain was found in a study of OX40 agonist ivuxolimab in advanced cancers. Study overall: Partial responses were achieved by three patients, of whom one had hepatocellular carcinoma and two had cutaneous melanoma.

Trimming pared 5 bases from V and 0 bases from J, leaving 11 bases between. Looked up from germline, CDR1 is LNHDA and CDR2 is SQIVND (reference sequence). CDR3 length equals 15 residues. Sequenced by immunoSEQ multiplex PCR; TCRdb stores in-frame clones only, minus some. The sample yields 20,000 to 30,000 clones, around 80% seen once. The clonotype originates from an adult with an advanced solid tumor such as melanoma, head and neck, liver or kidney cancer. The sequences come from CD4+ or CD8+ T cells sorted from blood, collected in a trial of the OX40 agonist ivuxolimab. The chain couples TRBV19 to TRBJ1-3; D perhaps matches TRBD1 (6 bases). DNA for the CDR3: TGTGCCAGTAGTCCACAGGGCAACTCTGGAAACACCATATATTTT. Translated, it gives CASSPQGNSGNTIYF.